The 32 T cell receptor beta chains given below trace back to one sample, sequenced in a study of identical twins. TCRdb reanalysed the 5' RACE reads using MiXCR and keeps one entry per CDR3 protein. The sample records fewer than 650,000 distinct CDR3 sequences, just over 7% being singletons. The same data also went into a second study, on yellow fever vaccine responses in identical twins.

What was sequenced was PBMCs. These receptors all come from a woman younger than 30 in good health.

This clonotype was counted only a few times. J is TRBJ2-5 and V is TRBV2; D perhaps matches TRBD1 (6 bases). V dropped 5 bases and J dropped 3 bases, with 10 bases sitting between them. The CDR3 runs to 13 residues. Germline assignment: CDR1 SNHLY and CDR2 FYNNEI. The CDR3 nucleotides read TGTGCCAGCAGTAACAGGGTGAAAGAGACCCAGTACTTC. This translates into CASSNRVKETQYF.

This clonotype was detected only a few times. The chain couples TRBV6-5 to TRBJ2-7; D uncertain. Per germline, CDR1 MNHEY and CDR2 SVGAGI. V was pared by 0 bases and J by 6 bases, with 21 bases between. This CDR3 region has 17 residues. The CDR3 coding sequence is TGTGCCAGCAGTTACTCGAGGTCCCTCCCCGCCAACACCGAGCAGTACTTC. As protein: CASSYSRSLPANTEQYF.

This clonotype was counted a single time. The J gene is TRBJ2-5, the V gene TRBV18; D is perhaps TRBD1 (6 bases). This CDR3 region has 15 residues. V lost 3 bases and J 5 bases, leaving 16 bases between the germline ends. Germline V CDR1 and CDR2: KGHSH, LQKENI. The CDR3 coding sequence is TGTGCCAGCTCACCGGCAGGGGCGAGTTGGGAGACCCAGTACTTC. Protein product: CASSPAGASWETQYF.

This clonotype appeared many times. The rearrangement uses TRBV12-3 or TRBV12-4 and TRBJ1-4; 7 positions match TRBD1. After removal of 5 bases from V and 8 bases from J, the junction contained 11 bases not matched to a gene. The CDR3 runs to 15 residues. In nucleotides, the CDR3 is TGTGCCAGCAGTCGCCGGGGCAGGGGGAGCGAAAAACTGTTTTTT. As protein: CASSRRGRGSEKLFF.

This clonotype came up many times. The chain links TRBV12-3 or TRBV12-4 to TRBJ1-5; a weak D match, TRBD1 (5 bases). V was shortened by 6 bases and J by 1 base, with 10 bases between the two germline ends. CDR3 length equals 14 residues. The CDR3 DNA reads as TGTGCCAGCAGCAGGGAGCGGAGCAATCAGCCCCAGCATTTT. The encoded protein is CASSRERSNQPQHF.

This clonotype has a handful of counts. The genes are TRBV7-2 and TRBJ2-5; 12 bases agree with TRBD2. The CDR3 is 14 amino acids. CDR1 is SGHTA, CDR2 FQGNSA, per germline. Trimming removed 6 bases from V and 5 bases from J; junction bases left unmatched: 4. The CDR3 is CASRLGLAGETQYF. CDR3 DNA sequence: TGTGCCAGCAGGCTCGGACTAGCGGGGGAGACCCAGTACTTC. The full variable domain, in which reference TRBV7-2 and TRBJ2-5 provide the parts outside the CDR3, is GAGVSQSPSNKVTEKGKDVELRCDPISGHTALYWYRQSLGQGLEFLIYFQGNSAPDKSGLPSDRFSAERTGGSVSTLTIQRTQQEDSAVYLCASRLGLAGETQYFGPGTRLLVL.

The sample holds many counts of this clonotype. The chain carries TRBV7-6 and TRBJ2-1; a possible D gene is TRBD2 (6 bases). Per germline, CDR1 SGHVS and CDR2 FNYEAQ. Trimming removed 5 bases at V and 7 bases at J, with 12 bases between. The CDR3 runs 13 residues. The CDR3 coding sequence is TGTGCCAGCAGCACGTCTGGGGGGAATGAGCAGTTCTTC. The encoded protein is CASSTSGGNEQFF.

This clonotype was observed a few times. V usage is TRBV5-1 and J usage is TRBJ1-1; the D gene is possibly TRBD1 (5 bases). The length of the CDR3 is 15 residues. Trimming cost V 0 bases and J 4 bases, with 13 bases left between them. CDR1 is SGHRS and CDR2 is YFSETQ in the germline V gene. CDR3 amino acids: CASSLGQGTTTEAFF. The CDR3 DNA reads as TGCGCCAGCAGCTTGGGCCAGGGTACGACCACTGAAGCTTTCTTT.

This clonotype was detected a few times. This rearrangement joins TRBV24-1 to TRBJ1-2; D is possibly TRBD1 (5 bases). Between the trimmed V and J ends, which lost 6 bases and 4 bases, there was a span of 20 bases. The CDR3 sequence is 16 residues long. CDR1 KGHDR and CDR2 SFDVKD come from the germline V gene. This CDR3 reads CATSPKPGLWSYGYTF. The CDR3 nucleotides read TGTGCCACCAGTCCTAAACCGGGACTTTGGAGCTATGGCTACACCTTC.

Points on this clonotype: An end of the junction differs from the germline gene, which may be a read error. V and J are TRBV12-3 or TRBV12-4 and TRBJ2-1, with D uncertain. This CDR3 region has 15 residues. The CDR3 loop reads CASSLIGNSYKEQFF. CDR3 coding DNA: TGTGCCAGCAGTTTGATAGGGAACTCCTACAAAGAGCAGTTCTTC.

This clonotype showed up many times. The chain joins TRBV12-3 or TRBV12-4 to TRBJ1-1, with 8 bases lining up with TRBD1. J lost 0 bases, V lost 5 bases, and 5 bases had no gene match. The CDR3 runs to 15 residues. The CDR3 DNA sequence: TGTGCCAGCAGTCTCCGGGACAGGCTGAACACTGAAGCTTTCTTT. It encodes CASSLRDRLNTEAFF.

The chain uses TRBV28 and TRBJ1-2; D not resolved. Per germline, CDR1 MDHEN and CDR2 SYDVKM. V shed 2 bases and J shed 6 bases, with 7 bases lying between them. This CDR3 comprises 12 residues. The CDR3 DNA sequence: TGTGCCAGCAGTTTAGAGGGAGATGGCTACACCTTC. Translated, it gives CASSLEGDGYTF.

This clonotype appeared a few times. The rearrangement uses TRBV20-1 and TRBJ2-7; D possibly corresponds to TRBD2 (7 bases). V was pared by 6 bases and J by 0 bases, with 15 bases between. This CDR3 has 14 amino acids. The germline CDR1 and CDR2 sequences are DFQATT and SNEGSKA (reference sequence). The CDR3 here is CSAQRGRGSYEQYV. Here the CDR3 DNA reads TGCAGTGCACAAAGGGGGAGGGGCTCCTACGAGCAGTACGTC.

This clonotype was seen a few times. The CDR3 region is CASSLSDGREGEKLFF. In DNA form, the CDR3 reads TGTGCCAGCAGTTTATCGGACGGAAGGGAGGGCGAAAAACTGTTTTTT. This rearrangement joins TRBV27 to TRBJ1-4; no clear D. This CDR3 contains 16 residues. V lost 0 bases and J lost 8, with 16 bases in between. Looked up from germline, CDR1 is MNHEY and CDR2 is SMNVEV (reference sequence).

This clonotype was counted only a few times. The rearrangement joins TRBV3-1 to TRBJ1-1; 7 bases are shared with TRBD1. Germline-derived CDR1 and CDR2 are LGHDT and YNNKEL (reference sequence). With 0 bases clipped from V and 4 bases from J, the junction kept 8 bases outside the gene matches. This CDR3 has 16 amino acids. The CDR3 coding sequence is TGTGCCAGCAGCCAAGATTTCTCAGGGGGTATCACTGAAGCTTTCTTT. Translated, it gives CASSQDFSGGITEAFF.

This clonotype was counted many times. The J gene is TRBJ1-5, the V gene TRBV7-8; a possible D gene is TRBD1 (6 bases). Germline V lookup: CDR1 SGHVS, CDR2 FQNEAQ. This CDR3 has 16 amino acids. V shed 1 base and J shed 3 bases, with 13 bases lying between them. DNA of the CDR3: TGTGCCAGCAGCTTAGTTGGGGCAGGGGTCAATCAGCCCCAGCATTTT. This encodes CASSLVGAGVNQPQHF.

This rearrangement joins TRBV2 to TRBJ2-1; TRBD2 aligns across 8 bases. The CDR3 has 17 residues. With 8 bases clipped from V and 0 bases from J, the junction kept 12 bases outside the gene matches. The germline gives CDR1 SNHLY, CDR2 FYNNEI. The CDR3 region is CASGLIAGTHSYNEQFF. Written as DNA, the CDR3 is TGTGCCAGCGGGTTGATAGCGGGGACCCACTCCTACAATGAGCAGTTCTTC.

This clonotype appeared a few times. The rearrangement uses TRBV10-1 and TRBJ2-5; perhaps D is TRBD1 or TRBD2 (5 bases each). V was clipped by 0 bases and J by 4 bases, with 12 bases between them. Germline values: CDR1 WNHNN, CDR2 SYGVQD (reference sequence). CDR3 length: 15 amino acids. CDR3 DNA: TGCGCCAGCAGTGAGTCCGGACGGGACCGAGAGACCCAGTACTTC. Translated, it gives CASSESGRDRETQYF.

This clonotype was counted many times. This chain links TRBV12-3 or TRBV12-4 with TRBJ1-4; D is perhaps TRBD1 (5 bases). V lost 3 bases to trimming and J lost 4 bases, with 12 bases between them. The CDR3 is 15 amino acids. CDR3 in amino acids: CASSFGYGGNEKLFF. The DNA of the CDR3 is TGTGCCAGCAGTTTTGGTTATGGGGGTAATGAAAAACTGTTTTTT.

This chain uses TRBV4-2 with TRBJ2-5; unclear D gene. Germline CDR1 LGHNA, CDR2 YNFKEQ. V was trimmed by 4 bases and J by 5 bases, leaving 11 bases between them. The CDR3 is made up of 13 amino acids. The CDR3: CASSPMGLETQYF. CDR3 nucleotides: TGTGCCAGCAGCCCGATGGGCCTGGAGACCCAGTACTTC.

This clonotype was observed a handful of times. The chain combines TRBV3-1 with TRBJ2-1; a possible D gene is TRBD1 (6 bases). This CDR3 comprises 24 residues. Looked up from germline, CDR1 is LGHDT and CDR2 is YNNKEL (reference sequence). Trimming shortened V by 6 bases and J by 4 bases, and 43 bases separated the two germline ends. The CDR3: CASSPKRWGRGGKTQPRGYNEQFF. The CDR3 region has the DNA TGTGCCAGCAGTCCAAAGAGGTGGGGGCGCGGCGGTAAGACCCAGCCGAGGGGGTACAATGAGCAGTTCTTC.

This clonotype was counted between two and nine times. The chain recombines TRBV2 with TRBJ1-2; weak D call: TRBD1 (5 bases). The CDR3 length is 12 residues. V was trimmed by 6 bases and J by 4 bases, leaving 9 bases between them. Germline assignment: CDR1 SNHLY and CDR2 FYNNEI. The CDR3 region is CASRGDGYGYTF. The CDR3 coding sequence is TGTGCCAGCAGGGGGGACGGCTATGGCTACACCTTC.

This clonotype was counted at least ten times. The chain employs TRBV10-3 and TRBJ2-7; 10 bases are shared with TRBD2. J was trimmed by 2 bases and V by 3 bases; bases with no gene match: 7. The CDR3 covers 16 residues. Germline V gives CDR1 ENHRY, CDR2 SYGVKD. The DNA for the CDR3 is TGTGCCATCAGTGAAACGGGACTAGCGCGGACCTACGAGCAGTACTTC. It codes for CAISETGLARTYEQYF.

This clonotype was seen a handful of times. The rearrangement uses TRBV10-3 and TRBJ2-1, with D hard to call. The germline V and J ends were trimmed by 2 bases and 6 bases, with 5 bases remaining between them. This CDR3 contains 12 residues. CDR1 ENHRY and CDR2 SYGVKD come from the germline V gene. CDR3: CAISEAGNEQFF. In DNA form, the CDR3 reads TGTGCCATCAGTGAGGCAGGCAATGAGCAGTTCTTC.

This clonotype was detected many times. The chain employs TRBV29-1 and TRBJ2-7; 16 bases match TRBD2. Trimming removed 7 bases from V and 0 bases from J; junction bases left unmatched: 6. The CDR3 consists of 16 residues. Germline CDR1 and CDR2: SQVTM and ANQGSEA. The CDR3 loop reads CSATGTSGRASYEQYF. The CDR3 bases are TGCAGCGCAACCGGGACTAGCGGGAGGGCCTCCTACGAGCAGTACTTC.

This clonotype was observed a handful of times. The V gene is TRBV7-2, the J gene TRBJ2-2, with D possibly matching TRBD2 (5 bases). Trimming removed 8 bases from V and 6 bases from J, with 13 bases in between. Germline CDR1 SGHTA, CDR2 FQGNSA. The CDR3 has 13 amino acids. CDR3 sequence reads: CASFLVRAGELFF. CDR3 bases: TGTGCCAGCTTCCTCGTGAGGGCCGGGGAGCTGTTTTTT.

In this sample, this clonotype turned up many times. The chain employs TRBV4-2 and TRBJ2-1; the D is unclear. V lost 0 bases to trimming and J lost 2 bases, with 14 bases between them. Germline V gives CDR1 LGHNA, CDR2 YNFKEQ. The CDR3 covers 17 residues. The CDR3 nucleotides are TGTGCCAGCAGCCAAGATCGAGGAGAAAACCCCTACAATGAGCAGTTCTTC. This gives the protein CASSQDRGENPYNEQFF.

There are many counts of this clonotype. This rearrangement joins TRBV9 to TRBJ2-5, with D unresolved. Trimming took off 10 bases at V and 5 bases at J, with 6 bases between the two ends. The CDR3 has 9 amino acids. Germline values: CDR1 SGDLS, CDR2 YYNGEE. CDR3 bases: TGTGCCGAGGAGGAGACCCAGTACTTC. It specifies CAEEETQYF. Full variable domain (rest looked up from reference TRBV9 and TRBJ2-5): DSGVTQTPKHLITATGQRVTLRCSPRSGDLSVYWYQQSLDQGLQFLIQYYNGEERAKGNILERFSAQQFPDLHSELNLSSLELGDSALYFCAEEETQYFGPGTRLLVL.

J is TRBJ2-3 and V is TRBV15, with a tentative D call TRBD2 (5 bases). V lost 1 base and J 2 bases, leaving 7 bases between the germline ends. The CDR3 has 14 amino acids. CDR1 is LNHNV and CDR2 is YYDKDF in the germline V gene (reference sequence). The CDR3: CATSRGEPTDTQYF. The CDR3 DNA sequence: TGTGCCACCAGCAGAGGGGAGCCCACAGATACGCAGTATTTT.

This clonotype was seen only a few times. This chain connects TRBV20-1 to TRBJ1-5; 12 bases map to TRBD1. With V trimmed by 6 bases and J by 0 bases, 6 bases remained unmatched. Germline V gives CDR1 DFQATT, CDR2 SNEGSKA (reference sequence). This CDR3 region has 16 residues. CDR3 region: CSAGTGGVYSNQPQHF. CDR3 nucleotides: TGCAGTGCAGGGACAGGGGGCGTCTATAGCAATCAGCCCCAGCATTTT.

The rearrangement joins TRBV6-2 or TRBV6-3 to TRBJ2-1; TRBD2 matches 14 bases. The CDR3 totals 15 residues. The germline V gene has CDR1 MNHEY and CDR2 SVGEGT. The J segment lost 9 bases and the V segment lost 7 bases, leaving 8 bases of the junction unmatched. CDR3 DNA sequence: TGTGCCAGCACCAAGACTAGCGGGGGGGCAGGTGAGCAGTTCTTC. This encodes CASTKTSGGAGEQFF.

This clonotype was detected many times. The chain carries TRBV12-3 or TRBV12-4 and TRBJ2-3, with 9 bases identical to TRBD2. This CDR3 contains 16 residues. V gave up 4 bases and J gave up 0 bases; unmatched junction bases: 5. The CDR3 reads CASSSSAGGSTDTQYF. CDR3 DNA: TGTGCCAGCAGTTCATCAGCGGGAGGAAGCACAGATACGCAGTATTTT.